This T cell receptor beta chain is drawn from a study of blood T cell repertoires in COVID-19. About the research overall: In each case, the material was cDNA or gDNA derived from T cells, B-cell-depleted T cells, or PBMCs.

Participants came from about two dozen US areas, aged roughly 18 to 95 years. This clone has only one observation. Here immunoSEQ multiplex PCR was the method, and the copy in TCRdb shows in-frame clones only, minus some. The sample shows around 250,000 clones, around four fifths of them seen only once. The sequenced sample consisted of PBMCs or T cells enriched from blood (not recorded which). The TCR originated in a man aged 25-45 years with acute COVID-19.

CDR3 nucleotide sequence: TGTGCCAGCAGTCCCCGGGACAGGGTGTTCTACGAGCAGTACGTC. Translation gives CASSPRDRVFYEQYV. The V gene is TRBV28, the J gene TRBJ2-7; the match to TRBD1 covers 9 bases. J lost 3 bases, V lost 5 bases, and 8 bases had no gene match. Germline loops: CDR1 MDHEN, CDR2 SYDVKM. This CDR3 contains 15 residues.